This passage covers 3 T cell receptor beta chains from one sample sequenced in a study of T-cell memory formation after mild COVID-19 (dated by TCRdb to the early 2020s). Libraries were built with 5' RACE. Sequencing took place on an Illumina NovaSeq 6000. Using fastp trimming at Q25 and MiXCR clonotype assembly, TCRdb reanalyzed the public sequencing data and kept in-frame beta chains. Each CDR3 protein gets just one entry, which takes the most common genes and DNA from the rows behind it. The sample includes 560,000 or so distinct CDR3 sequences, with 15% to 20% observed a single time. The top ten constitute less than 10% of the sample. Sequenced material: PBMCs or a T cell subset sorted from them (not recorded which). These TCRs come from an adult woman who had mild COVID-19 (a few samples of this study predate the infection). The sample titles of this study are shuffled in the database, so cell type and time point are left out; the donor was told from shared clones.

This clonotype was detected many times. The chain employs TRBV19 and TRBJ2-5; TRBD2 is a possible D gene (6 bases). This CDR3 has 11 residues. Germline V CDR1 and CDR2: LNHDA, SQIVND (reference sequence). Trimming shortened V by 9 bases and J by 5 bases, and 10 bases separated the two germline ends. The DNA for the CDR3 is TGTGCCAGCACCGGAGGGGAGACCCAGTACTTC. Protein: CASTGGETQYF.

This clonotype has only a few counts. The J gene is TRBJ1-1, the V gene TRBV30; the D gene is possibly TRBD1 (6 bases). Germline V gene data show CDR1 as GTSNPN and CDR2 as SVGIG (reference sequence). The ends were cut back, 3 bases at V and 1 base at J, with 9 bases in the middle. The CDR3 runs 13 residues. CDR3 in amino acids: CAWRTGPNTEAFF. CDR3 DNA: TGTGCCTGGAGGACAGGCCCGAACACTGAAGCTTTCTTT.

V usage is TRBV7-6 and J usage is TRBJ2-1; 10 nucleotides align to TRBD2. This CDR3 is built from 17 residues. The V gene end was trimmed by 1 base and the J gene end by 4 bases; junction bases not matched to a gene: 7. In germline, CDR1 is SGHVS, CDR2 FNYEAQ. CDR3 in DNA: TGTGCCAGCAGCTTAGAAGGGAAGCGGGGGGGGTACAATGAGCAGTTCTTC. It is translated as CASSLEGKRGGYNEQFF.